This record covers a single T cell receptor (beta chain). Its target antigen remains unknown. No much larger clone exists at a distance of one base, and base qualities are not known. The sample is drawn from a study of blood T cell repertoires in COVID-19 (TCRdb year 2020). Some background on the complete study: Collaborator samples came from the United States, Italy and Spain and covered acute and convalescent phases of COVID-19. The samples were drawn from the first 160 participants of the ongoing ImmuneRACE study and from more than 1,000 subjects provided by 6 global collaborators. The dataset comprised deeply sampled blood TCRbeta repertoires from subjects exposed to, actively infected with, or recovered from COVID-19. A de-identified subject ID, COVID-19 status, age in years and sex were almost always included in the sample metadata. The material from the prospective study consisted of cDNA or gDNA derived from T cells, B-cell-depleted T cells, or PBMCs. The repertoires were released in a freely available public database meant as a resource for research on the immune response to SARS-CoV-2. Where available, HLA class I and class II types were taken from metadata supplied by the sample provider and were not determined by assay-based typing. Broad study findings and their caveats: Clinical and demographic metadata were provided uncurated, with the amount varying by source and participant.

Participants in the prospective study were aged 18 to 89 years, lived in approximately 26 United States geographic areas, and enrolled through a virtual design. To assign participants to cohorts, the prospective study relied on clinical history that participants themselves reported in a screening survey and a study questionnaire. Each participant in the prospective study had whole blood, serum and a nasopharyngeal or oropharyngeal swab collected by mobile phlebotomists. Over a 2-month period, participants in the prospective study had the option of providing additional blood draws and questionnaires. Before DNA extraction, prospective study blood samples were shipped either frozen or at room temperature. Trimming removed 7 bases from V and 4 bases from J; the gene matches leave 9 bases unexplained. The cysteine opens and the phenylalanine closes a CDR3 of 14 amino acids. The sequence is cut down to CDR3 DNA, 42 bases in frame from base 1. CDR1 LNHDA and CDR2 SQIVND were looked up in the germline V gene (reference sequence).

The immunoSEQ Assay, a bias-controlled multiplex PCR, was used to amplify TCRbeta CDR3 regions from genomic DNA. For the original study's pipeline: The number of nucleated cells in each sample was estimated from the amplification of reference gene primers within the assay. To quantify the absolute abundance of each unique TCRbeta CDR3 rearrangement, sequence reads were collapsed and filtered. For each sample, productive Simpson clonality was calculated by taking the square root of Simpson's diversity index across productive rearrangements. What TCRdb holds here is the immuneACCESS table cut down to in-frame rearrangements. Part of the clones is not present; checked against another copy, under half of the missing clones reflect an unresolved V gene, and the others are unexplained. V and J calls plus clone size are reproduced from that table; the DNA served to infer D and trimming. This sample is represented by about 270,000 clones; approximately 91% of them were singletons. Of the sample, about 2.5% falls within the top ten clones.

Sequenced sample: PBMCs or T cells enriched from blood (not recorded which). The chain employs TRBV19 and TRBJ1-2, and TRBD1 aligns with 7 junction nucleotides. This TCR derives from a woman aged 40-49 years with acute COVID-19. This receptor has the CDR3 CASMMGTARYGYTF. DNA sequence: TGTGCCAGTATGATGGGGACAGCACGCTATGGCTACACCTTC.